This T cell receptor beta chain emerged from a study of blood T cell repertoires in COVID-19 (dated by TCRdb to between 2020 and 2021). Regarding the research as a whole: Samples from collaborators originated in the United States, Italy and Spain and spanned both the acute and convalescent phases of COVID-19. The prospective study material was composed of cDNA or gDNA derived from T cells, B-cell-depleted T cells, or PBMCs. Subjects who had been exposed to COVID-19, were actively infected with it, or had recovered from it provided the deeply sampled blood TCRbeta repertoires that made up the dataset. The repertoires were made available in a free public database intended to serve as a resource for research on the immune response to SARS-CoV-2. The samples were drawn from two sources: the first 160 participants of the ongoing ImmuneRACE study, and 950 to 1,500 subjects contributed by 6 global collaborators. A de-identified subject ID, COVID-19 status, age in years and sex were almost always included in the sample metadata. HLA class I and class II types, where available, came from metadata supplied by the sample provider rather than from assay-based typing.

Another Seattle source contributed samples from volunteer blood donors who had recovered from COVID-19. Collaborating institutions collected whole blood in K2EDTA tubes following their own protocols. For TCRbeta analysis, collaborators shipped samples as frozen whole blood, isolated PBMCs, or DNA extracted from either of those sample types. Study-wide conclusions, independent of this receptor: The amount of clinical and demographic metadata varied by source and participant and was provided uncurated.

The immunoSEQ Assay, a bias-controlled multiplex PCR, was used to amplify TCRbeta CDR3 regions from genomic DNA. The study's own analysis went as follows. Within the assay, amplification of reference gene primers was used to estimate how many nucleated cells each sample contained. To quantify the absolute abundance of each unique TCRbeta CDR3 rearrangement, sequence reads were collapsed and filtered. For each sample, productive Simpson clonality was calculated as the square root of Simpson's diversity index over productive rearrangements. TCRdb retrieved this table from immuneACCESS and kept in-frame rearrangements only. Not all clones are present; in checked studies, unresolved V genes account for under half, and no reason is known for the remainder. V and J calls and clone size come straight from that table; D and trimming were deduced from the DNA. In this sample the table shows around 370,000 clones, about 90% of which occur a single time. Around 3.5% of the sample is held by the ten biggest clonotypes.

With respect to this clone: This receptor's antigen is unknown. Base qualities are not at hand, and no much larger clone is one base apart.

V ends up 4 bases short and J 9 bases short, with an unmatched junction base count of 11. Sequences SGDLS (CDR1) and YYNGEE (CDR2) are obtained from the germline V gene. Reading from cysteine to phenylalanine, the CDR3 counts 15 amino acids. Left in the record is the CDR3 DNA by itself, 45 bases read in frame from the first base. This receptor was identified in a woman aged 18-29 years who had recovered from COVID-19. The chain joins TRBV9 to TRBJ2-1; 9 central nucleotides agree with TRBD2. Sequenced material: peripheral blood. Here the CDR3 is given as CASSPGLANEGEQFF. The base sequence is TGTGCCAGCAGCCCCGGACTAGCGAACGAAGGTGAGCAGTTCTTC.